This T cell receptor (beta chain) was captured in a study of T cells after yellow fever vaccination. Notes on the study in general: Post-booster repertoires contained most primary-vaccination clones again (96% CD4, about 88% CD8). Overlap between CD4 and CD8 compartments was detected for a small share of clonotypes. Abundant clonotypes from the bulk population could contaminate FACS-sorted repertoires.

This clonotype occurred a few times. The antigen remains unidentified. Template-switching 5'RACE yielded the TCR cDNA; a universal primer site and UMIs were added in the process. TCRdb recomputed calls from the 5' RACE reads with MiXCR, one row per CDR3 protein. Of a few hundred thousand distinct CDR3 sequences in the sample, around 7.3% were seen once. The sequence was collected from a man younger than 35 who received the YFV17D yellow fever vaccine. The sample here was PBMCs, taken 35 to 50 days after the first yellow fever vaccination.

CDR3 DNA sequence: TGTGCCAGCAGCCACTACCTCTACGAGCAGTACTTC. Residues: CASSHYLYEQYF. V usage is TRBV5-4 and J usage is TRBJ2-7; no definite D call. Germline CDR1 and CDR2: SGHNT and YYREEE (reference sequence). This CDR3 spans 12 amino acids. Trimming took 4 bases from V and 3 from J, leaving 8 bases between them.